Each of the 9 T cell receptor beta chains below was sequenced from the same sample in a study of Ad26.COV2.S vaccination and SARS-CoV-2 variants. Profiling relied on immunoSEQ multiplex PCR, and the TCRdb table lists in-frame clones only, not all of them. The sample holds roughly 390,000 clones, approximately 91% seen once. Treatment in this sample: over 15 received Ad26.COV2.S at low or high dose, single or two shots; roughly 5 received placebo; per-sample allocation not given. The samples were gathered on day 63 after the first injection of vaccine or placebo. The input for sequencing was peripheral blood, taken in a trial of Ad26.COV2.S vaccine versus placebo. All receptors derive from a person between 18 and 59 years old who received the Ad26.COV2.S COVID-19 vaccine or a placebo.

V usage is TRBV12-5 and J usage is TRBJ2-7; 9 nucleotides align to TRBD1. CDR1 is LGHNT, CDR2 FRNRAP, per germline. This CDR3 has 15 amino acids. The junction had 5 bases not matched to a gene; V was cut back by 0 bases and J by 5 bases. The CDR3 is CASGLVGTGHDEQYF. The CDR3 DNA sequence: TGTGCTAGTGGTTTGGTGGGGACAGGGCACGACGAGCAGTACTTC.

This sequence joins TRBV29-1 and TRBJ2-7, with TRBD1 identical over 12 bases. Trimming cost V 7 bases and J 6 bases; bases outside gene matches: 7. This CDR3 is 13 amino acids long. Germline V gene data show CDR1 as SQVTM and CDR2 as ANQGSEA. The chain's CDR3 is CSACRDRGLEQYF. The CDR3, as DNA: TGCAGCGCTTGCCGGGACAGGGGGCTCGAGCAGTACTTC.

This chain joins TRBV5-4 and TRBJ2-3, with 13 bases aligning to TRBD2. J was trimmed by 4 bases and V by 4 bases; bases with no gene match: 6. Germline V gene sequence: CDR1 SGHNT, CDR2 YYREEE (reference sequence). This CDR3 is 16 amino acids long. The CDR3 loop is CASSRGLAGRADTQYF. CDR3 coding DNA: TGTGCCAGCAGCCGGGGACTAGCGGGGAGGGCAGATACGCAGTATTTT.

V and J are TRBV3-1 (or the pseudogene TRBV3-2) and TRBJ2-3; D not certain. This CDR3 is 15 amino acids long. Germline V lookup: CDR1 LGHDT, CDR2 YNNKEL (reference sequence). V dropped 0 bases and J dropped 3 bases, with 10 bases sitting between them. The CDR3 is CASSQDWAGTDTQYF. In DNA, the CDR3 is TGTGCCAGCAGCCAAGATTGGGCAGGAACAGATACGCAGTATTTT.

The V and J genes are TRBV28 and TRBJ1-2; D call uncertain. The germline V and J ends were trimmed by 2 bases and 0 bases, with 10 bases remaining between them. From germline, CDR1 is MDHEN and CDR2 SYDVKM. CDR3 length equals 15 residues. CDR3 sequence (DNA): TGTGCCAGCAGTTTAGACAAAGGGCCTAACTATGGCTACACCTTC. It is translated as CASSLDKGPNYGYTF.

This clone came up once. The chain recombines TRBV4-1 with TRBJ2-7, with 8 bases matching TRBD2. V dropped 1 base and J dropped 0; count of bases not matched to a gene: 11. The CDR3 is 18 amino acids. Germline V gene data show CDR1 as MGHRA and CDR2 as YSYEKL. This chain's CDR3 is CASSQGSGGARGSYEQYF. The CDR3 DNA reads TGCGCCAGCAGCCAAGGGTCGGGGGGGGCCCGAGGCTCCTACGAGCAGTACTTC.

J is TRBJ1-1 and V is TRBV19; the D is unclear. Germline values: CDR1 LNHDA, CDR2 SQIVND (reference sequence). The CDR3 loop spans 13 amino acids. The V and J ends lost 3 bases and 1 base respectively, with 6 bases between them. This CDR3 is CASSMRENTEAFF. CDR3 bases: TGTGCCAGTAGTATGCGAGAGAACACTGAAGCTTTCTTT. Drawing the rest from reference TRBV19 and TRBJ1-1, the complete variable domain is DGGITQSPKYLFRKEGQNVTLSCEQNLNHDAMYWYRQDPGQGLRLIYYSQIVNDFQKGDIAEGYSVSREKKESFPLTVTSAQKNPTAFYLCASSMRENTEAFFGQGTRLTVV.

J is TRBJ1-1 and V is TRBV9, with D uncertain. Germline V CDR1 and CDR2: SGDLS, YYNGEE. The CDR3 is made up of 13 amino acids. The chain's CDR3 is CATNRVENTEAFF. In DNA, the CDR3 is TGTGCTACGAACCGGGTAGAGAACACTGAAGCTTTCTTT.

This chain uses TRBV6-6 with TRBJ1-2; 11 bases line up with TRBD1. The germline CDR1 and CDR2 sequences are MNHNY and SVGAGI (reference sequence). V lost 8 bases, J lost 8 bases, and 10 bases stayed unmatched. The CDR3 totals 14 residues. The CDR3 coding sequence is TGTGCCAGCGGACTAGGACAGGGGGCAGAGGGCTACACCTTC. Protein sequence: CASGLGQGAEGYTF.